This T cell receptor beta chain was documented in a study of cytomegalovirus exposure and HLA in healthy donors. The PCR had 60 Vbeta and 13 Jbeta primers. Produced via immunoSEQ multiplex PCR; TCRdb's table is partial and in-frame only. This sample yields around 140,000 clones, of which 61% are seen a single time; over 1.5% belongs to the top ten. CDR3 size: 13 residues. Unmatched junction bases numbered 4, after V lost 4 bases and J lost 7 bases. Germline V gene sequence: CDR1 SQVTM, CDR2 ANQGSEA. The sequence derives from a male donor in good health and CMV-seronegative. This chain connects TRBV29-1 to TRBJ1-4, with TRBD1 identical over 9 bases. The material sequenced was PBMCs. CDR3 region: CSVADRGGEKLFF. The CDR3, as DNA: TGCAGCGTTGCGGACAGGGGAGGTGAAAAACTGTTTTTT.